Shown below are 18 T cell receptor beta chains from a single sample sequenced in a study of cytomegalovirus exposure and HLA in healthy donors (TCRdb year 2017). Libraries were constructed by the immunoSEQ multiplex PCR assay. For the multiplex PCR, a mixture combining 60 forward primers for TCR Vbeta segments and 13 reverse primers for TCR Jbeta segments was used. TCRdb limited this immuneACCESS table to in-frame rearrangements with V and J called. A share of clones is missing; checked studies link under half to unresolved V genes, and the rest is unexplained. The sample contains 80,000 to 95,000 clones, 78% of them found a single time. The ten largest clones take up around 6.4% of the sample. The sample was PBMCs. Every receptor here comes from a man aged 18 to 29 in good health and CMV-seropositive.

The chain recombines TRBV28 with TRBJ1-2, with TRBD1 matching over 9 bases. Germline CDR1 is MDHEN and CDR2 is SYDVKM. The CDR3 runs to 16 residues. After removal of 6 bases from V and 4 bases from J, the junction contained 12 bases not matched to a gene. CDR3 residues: CASSPQAGQGSYGYTF. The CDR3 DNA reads TGTGCCAGCAGCCCTCAGGCGGGACAGGGATCCTATGGCTACACCTTC.

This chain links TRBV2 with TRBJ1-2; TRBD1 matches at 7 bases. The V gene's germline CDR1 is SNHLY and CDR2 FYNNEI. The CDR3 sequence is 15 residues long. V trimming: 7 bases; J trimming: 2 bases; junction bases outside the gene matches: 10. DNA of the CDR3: TGTGCCAGCACCAGACAGGGAAGGGGAAACTATGGCTACACCTTC. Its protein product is CASTRQGRGNYGYTF.

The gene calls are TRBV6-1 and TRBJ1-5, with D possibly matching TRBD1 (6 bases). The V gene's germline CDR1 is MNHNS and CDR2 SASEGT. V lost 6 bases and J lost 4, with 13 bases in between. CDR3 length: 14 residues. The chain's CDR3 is CASRGDTQNQPQHF. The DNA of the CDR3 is TGTGCCAGCAGGGGGGACACCCAAAATCAGCCCCAGCATTTT.

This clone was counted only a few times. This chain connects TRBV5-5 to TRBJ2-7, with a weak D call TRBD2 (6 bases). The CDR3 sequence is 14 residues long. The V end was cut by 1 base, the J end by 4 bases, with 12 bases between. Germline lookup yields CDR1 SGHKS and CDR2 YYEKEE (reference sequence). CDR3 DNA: TGTGCCAGCAGCTTGCCCCCCCGGGAGTACGAGCAGTACTTC. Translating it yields CASSLPPREYEQYF.

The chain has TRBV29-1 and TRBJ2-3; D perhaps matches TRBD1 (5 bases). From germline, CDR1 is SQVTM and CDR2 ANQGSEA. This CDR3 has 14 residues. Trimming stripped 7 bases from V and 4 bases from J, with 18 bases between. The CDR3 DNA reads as TGCAGCGCAACTGGGGCGGTAGCAGCAGATACGCAGTATTTT. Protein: CSATGAVAADTQYF.

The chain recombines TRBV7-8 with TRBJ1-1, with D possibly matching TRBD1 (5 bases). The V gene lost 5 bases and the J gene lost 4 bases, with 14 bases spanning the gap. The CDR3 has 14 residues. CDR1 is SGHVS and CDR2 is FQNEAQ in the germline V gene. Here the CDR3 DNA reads TGTGCCAGCAGCCCGATGGGGGGAGGCACTGAAGCTTTCTTT. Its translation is CASSPMGGGTEAFF.

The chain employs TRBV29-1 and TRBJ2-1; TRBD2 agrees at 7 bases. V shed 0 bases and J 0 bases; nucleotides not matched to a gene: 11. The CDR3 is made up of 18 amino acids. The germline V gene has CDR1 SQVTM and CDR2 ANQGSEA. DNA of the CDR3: TGCAGCGTTGAAGATCTTAGGTCGGGCGGGAGCTCCTACAATGAGCAGTTCTTC. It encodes CSVEDLRSGGSSYNEQFF.

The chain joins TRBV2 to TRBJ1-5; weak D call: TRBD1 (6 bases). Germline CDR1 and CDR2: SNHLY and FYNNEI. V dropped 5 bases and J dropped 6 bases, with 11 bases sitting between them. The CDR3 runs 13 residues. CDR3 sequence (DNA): TGTGCCAGCAGTCTACAGGGAAGTCAGCCCCAGCATTTT. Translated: CASSLQGSQPQHF. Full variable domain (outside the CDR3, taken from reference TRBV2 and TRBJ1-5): EPEVTQTPSHQVTQMGQEVILRCVPISNHLYFYWYRQILGQKVEFLVSFYNNEISEKSEIFDDQFSVERPDGSNFTLKIRSTKLEDSAMYFCASSLQGSQPQHFGDGTRLSIL.

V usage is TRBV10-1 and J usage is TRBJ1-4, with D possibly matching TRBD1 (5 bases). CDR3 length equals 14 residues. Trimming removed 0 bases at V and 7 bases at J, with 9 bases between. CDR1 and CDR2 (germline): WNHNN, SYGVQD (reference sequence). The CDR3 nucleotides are TGCGCCAGCAGTGAGTCGAAGGGGCGTGAAAAACTGTTTTTT. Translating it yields CASSESKGREKLFF.

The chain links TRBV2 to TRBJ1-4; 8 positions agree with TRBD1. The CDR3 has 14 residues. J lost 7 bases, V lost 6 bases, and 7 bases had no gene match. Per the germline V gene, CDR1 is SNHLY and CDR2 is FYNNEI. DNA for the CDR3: TGTGCCAGCAGCAAGGACAGGGTTGGTGAAAAACTGTTTTTT. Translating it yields CASSKDRVGEKLFF.

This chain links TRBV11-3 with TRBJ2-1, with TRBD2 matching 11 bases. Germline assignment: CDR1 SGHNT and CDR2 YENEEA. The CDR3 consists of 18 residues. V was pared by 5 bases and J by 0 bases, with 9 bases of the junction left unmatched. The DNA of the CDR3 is TGTGCCAGCAGCAACGCTGGGACTAGCGGAAGCTCCTACAATGAGCAGTTCTTC. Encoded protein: CASSNAGTSGSSYNEQFF.

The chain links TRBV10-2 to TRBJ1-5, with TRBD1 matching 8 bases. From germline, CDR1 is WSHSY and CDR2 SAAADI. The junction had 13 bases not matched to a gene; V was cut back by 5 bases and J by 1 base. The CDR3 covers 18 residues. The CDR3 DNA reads TGCGCCAGCAGTCGGCAGGGGGCGGGGGACGCCAGCAATCAGCCCCAGCATTTT. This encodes CASSRQGAGDASNQPQHF.

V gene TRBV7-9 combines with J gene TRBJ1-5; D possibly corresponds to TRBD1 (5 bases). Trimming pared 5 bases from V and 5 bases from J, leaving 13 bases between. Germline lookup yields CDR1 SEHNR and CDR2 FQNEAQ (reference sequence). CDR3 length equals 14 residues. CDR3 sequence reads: CASSLQGPYQPQHF. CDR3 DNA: TGTGCCAGCAGCCTCCAGGGCCCGTATCAGCCCCAGCATTTT.

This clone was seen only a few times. CDR3 sequence (DNA): TGTGCCAGCAGTGAAGGTGCTAGCGGGAGGCTGCGGCCCCCAGGGCAGTACTTC. It encodes CASSEGASGRLRPPGQYF. The chain couples TRBV2 to TRBJ2-7; TRBD2 matches at 11 bases. V lost 1 base, J lost 9 bases, and 17 bases stayed unmatched. Per the germline V gene, CDR1 is SNHLY and CDR2 is FYNNEI. CDR3 size: 18 residues.

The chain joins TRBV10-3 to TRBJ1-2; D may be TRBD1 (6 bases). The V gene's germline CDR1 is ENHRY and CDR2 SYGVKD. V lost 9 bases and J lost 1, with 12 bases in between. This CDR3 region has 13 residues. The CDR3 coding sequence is TGTGCCATTCGGACAGACGTTAACTATGGCTACACCTTC. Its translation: CAIRTDVNYGYTF.

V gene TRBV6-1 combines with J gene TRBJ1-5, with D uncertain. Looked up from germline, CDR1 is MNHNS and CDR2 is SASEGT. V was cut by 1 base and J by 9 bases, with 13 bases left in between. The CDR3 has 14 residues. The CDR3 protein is CASSEGFSGRPQHF. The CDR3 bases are TGTGCCAGCAGTGAAGGGTTCTCGGGTCGGCCCCAGCATTTT.

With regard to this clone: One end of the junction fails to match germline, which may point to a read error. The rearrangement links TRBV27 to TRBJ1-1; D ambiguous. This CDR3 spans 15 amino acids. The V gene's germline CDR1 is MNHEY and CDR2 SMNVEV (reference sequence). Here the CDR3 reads CASSPDYSASRELSF. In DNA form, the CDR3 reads TGTGCCAGCAGTCCCGACTATAGCGCGTCAAGGGAGCTTTCTTTT.

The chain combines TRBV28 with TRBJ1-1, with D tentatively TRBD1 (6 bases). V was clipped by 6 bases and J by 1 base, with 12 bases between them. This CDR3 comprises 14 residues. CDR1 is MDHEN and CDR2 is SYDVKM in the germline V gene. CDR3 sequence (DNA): TGTGCCAGCAGAGCGACAGGTCAGAACACTGAAGCTTTCTTT. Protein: CASRATGQNTEAFF.